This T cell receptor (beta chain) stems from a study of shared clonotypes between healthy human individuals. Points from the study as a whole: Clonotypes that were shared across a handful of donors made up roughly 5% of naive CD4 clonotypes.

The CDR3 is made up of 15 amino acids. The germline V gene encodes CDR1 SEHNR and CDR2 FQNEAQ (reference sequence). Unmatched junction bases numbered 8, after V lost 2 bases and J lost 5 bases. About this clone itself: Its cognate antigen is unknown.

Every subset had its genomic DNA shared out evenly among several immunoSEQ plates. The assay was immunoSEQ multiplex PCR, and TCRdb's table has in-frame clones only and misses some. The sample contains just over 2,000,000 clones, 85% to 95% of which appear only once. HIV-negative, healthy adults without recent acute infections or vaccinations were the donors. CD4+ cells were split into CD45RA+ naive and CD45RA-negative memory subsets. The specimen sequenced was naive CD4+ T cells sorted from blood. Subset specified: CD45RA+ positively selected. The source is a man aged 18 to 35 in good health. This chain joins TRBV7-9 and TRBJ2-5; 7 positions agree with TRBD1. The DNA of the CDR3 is TGTGCCAGCAGCTTACGACAGGGTCTCCGGGAGACCCAGTACTTC. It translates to CASSLRQGLRETQYF.